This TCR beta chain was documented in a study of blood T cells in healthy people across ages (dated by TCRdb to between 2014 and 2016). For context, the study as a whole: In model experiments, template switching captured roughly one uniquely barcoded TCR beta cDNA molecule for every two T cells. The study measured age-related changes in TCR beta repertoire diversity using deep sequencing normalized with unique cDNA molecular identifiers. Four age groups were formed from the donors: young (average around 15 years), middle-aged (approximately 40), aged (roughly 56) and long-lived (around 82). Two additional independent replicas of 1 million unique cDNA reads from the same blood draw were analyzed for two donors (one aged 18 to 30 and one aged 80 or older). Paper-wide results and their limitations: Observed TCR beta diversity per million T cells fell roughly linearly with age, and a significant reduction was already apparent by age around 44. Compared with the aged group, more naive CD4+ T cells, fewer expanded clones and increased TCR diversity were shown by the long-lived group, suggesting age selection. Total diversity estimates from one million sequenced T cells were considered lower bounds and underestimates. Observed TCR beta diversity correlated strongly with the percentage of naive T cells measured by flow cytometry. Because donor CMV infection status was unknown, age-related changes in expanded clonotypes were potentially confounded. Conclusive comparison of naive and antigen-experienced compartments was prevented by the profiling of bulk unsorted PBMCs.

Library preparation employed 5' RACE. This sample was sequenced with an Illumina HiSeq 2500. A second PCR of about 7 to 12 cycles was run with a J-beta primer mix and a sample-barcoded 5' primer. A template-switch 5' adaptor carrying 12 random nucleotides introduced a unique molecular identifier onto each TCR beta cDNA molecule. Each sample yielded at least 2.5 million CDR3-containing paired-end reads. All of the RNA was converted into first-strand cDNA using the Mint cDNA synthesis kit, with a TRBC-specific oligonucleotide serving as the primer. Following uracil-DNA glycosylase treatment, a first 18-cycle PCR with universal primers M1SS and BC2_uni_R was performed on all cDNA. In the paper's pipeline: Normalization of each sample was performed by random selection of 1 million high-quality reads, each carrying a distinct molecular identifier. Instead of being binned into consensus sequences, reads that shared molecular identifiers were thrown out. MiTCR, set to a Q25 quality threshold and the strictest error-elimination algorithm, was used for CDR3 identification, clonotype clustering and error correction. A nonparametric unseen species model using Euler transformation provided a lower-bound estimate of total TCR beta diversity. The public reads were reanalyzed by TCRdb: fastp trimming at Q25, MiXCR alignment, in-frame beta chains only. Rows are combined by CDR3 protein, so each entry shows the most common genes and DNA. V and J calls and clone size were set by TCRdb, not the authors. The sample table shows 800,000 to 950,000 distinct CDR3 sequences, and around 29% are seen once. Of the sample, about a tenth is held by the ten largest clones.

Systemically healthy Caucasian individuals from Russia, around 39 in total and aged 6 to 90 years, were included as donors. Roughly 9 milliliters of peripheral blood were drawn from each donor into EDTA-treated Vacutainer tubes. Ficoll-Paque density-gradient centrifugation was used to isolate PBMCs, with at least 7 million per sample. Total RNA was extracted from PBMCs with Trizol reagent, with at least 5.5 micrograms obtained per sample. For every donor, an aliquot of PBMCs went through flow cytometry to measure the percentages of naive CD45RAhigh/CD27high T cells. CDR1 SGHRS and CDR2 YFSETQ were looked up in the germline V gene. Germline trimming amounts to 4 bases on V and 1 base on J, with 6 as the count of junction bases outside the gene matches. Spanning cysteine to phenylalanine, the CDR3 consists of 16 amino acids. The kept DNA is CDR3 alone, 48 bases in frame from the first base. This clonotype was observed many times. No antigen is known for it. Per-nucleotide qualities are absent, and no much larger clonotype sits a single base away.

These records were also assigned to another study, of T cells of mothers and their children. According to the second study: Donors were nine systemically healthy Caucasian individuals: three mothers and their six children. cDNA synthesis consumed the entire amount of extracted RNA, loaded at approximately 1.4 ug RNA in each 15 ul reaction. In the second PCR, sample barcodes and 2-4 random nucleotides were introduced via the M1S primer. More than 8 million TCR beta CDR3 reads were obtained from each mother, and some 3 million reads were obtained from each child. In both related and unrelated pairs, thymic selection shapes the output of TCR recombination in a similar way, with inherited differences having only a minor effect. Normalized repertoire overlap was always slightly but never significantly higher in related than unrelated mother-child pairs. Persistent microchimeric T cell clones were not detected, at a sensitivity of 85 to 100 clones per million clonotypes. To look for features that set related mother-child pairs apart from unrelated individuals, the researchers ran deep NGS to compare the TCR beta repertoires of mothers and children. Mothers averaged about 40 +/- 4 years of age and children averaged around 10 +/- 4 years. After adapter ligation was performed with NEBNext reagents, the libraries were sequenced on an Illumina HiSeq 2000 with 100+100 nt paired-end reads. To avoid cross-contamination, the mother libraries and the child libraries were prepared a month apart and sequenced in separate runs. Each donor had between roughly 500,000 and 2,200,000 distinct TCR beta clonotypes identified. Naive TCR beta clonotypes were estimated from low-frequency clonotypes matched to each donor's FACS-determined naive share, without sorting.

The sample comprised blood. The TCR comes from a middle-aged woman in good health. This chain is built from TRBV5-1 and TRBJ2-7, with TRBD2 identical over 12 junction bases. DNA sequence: TGCGCCAGCAGCCTACGACTAGCGGGGGAGTCCTACGAGCAGTACTTC. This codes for CASSLRLAGESYEQYF.